These 18 T cell receptor beta chains were all obtained from the same sample, sequenced in a study of response to subunit inactivated influenza vaccine. From the RT-PCR reads, TCRdb called clonotypes with MiXCR, one entry per CDR3 protein. The table lists hundreds of thousands of distinct CDR3 sequences, 15% to 20% of them singletons. Material: CD4+ T cells sorted from PBMCs, obtained roughly 24 months after vaccination. The receptors here all came from a man aged 50 to 69 who received an inactivated influenza vaccine.

This clonotype was picked up a small number of times. The chain has TRBV20-1 and TRBJ2-3; tentatively, D is TRBD2 (6 bases). V lost 3 bases and J lost 5, with 15 bases in between. The length of the CDR3 is 14 residues. From germline, CDR1 is DFQATT and CDR2 SNEGSKA (reference sequence). The chain's CDR3 is CSASVDYLEDTQYF. CDR3 DNA: TGCAGTGCTAGCGTGGACTACCTCGAAGATACGCAGTATTTT.

There are a few counts of this clonotype. The V call is TRBV11-2, the J call TRBJ2-7; 7 bases line up with TRBD1. This CDR3 is 14 amino acids long. J was trimmed by 3 bases and V by 3 bases; bases with no gene match: 5. Germline CDR1 is SGHAT and CDR2 is FQNNGV. CDR3: CASSFYRGSYEQYF. For the CDR3, the DNA is TGTGCCAGCAGCTTTTACAGGGGAAGCTACGAGCAGTACTTC.

This clonotype was found a few times. J is TRBJ1-1 and V is TRBV7-2; D remains unclear. CDR1 is SGHTA, CDR2 FQGNSA, per germline. Trimming shortened V by 2 bases and J by 4 bases, and 11 bases separated the two germline ends. This CDR3 comprises 14 residues. The CDR3 protein is CASSLSKAGTEAFF. The CDR3 nucleotides read TGTGCCAGCAGCTTAAGTAAGGCGGGCACTGAAGCTTTCTTT.

This chain connects TRBV5-1 to TRBJ2-5; perhaps TRBD2 as D (5 bases). The CDR3 is made up of 14 amino acids. Germline loops: CDR1 SGHRS, CDR2 YFSETQ. With 6 bases removed from V and 10 bases from J, the gap between germline ends came to 22 bases. The CDR3 loop reads CASTEGSRTAGQYF. CDR3 nucleotide sequence: TGCGCCAGCACCGAGGGCAGTAGAACGGCGGGCCAGTACTTC.

V is TRBV10-3 and J is TRBJ2-3; 8 nucleotides align to TRBD2. The germline CDR1 and CDR2 sequences are ENHRY and SYGVKD. J gave up 5 bases and V 5 bases, and 6 bases lay outside the gene matches. There are 14 residues in the CDR3. The CDR3, as DNA: TGTGCCATCAGTCCCCGGGGGGGTATAGATACGCAGTATTTT. This sequence encodes CAISPRGGIDTQYF.

The rearrangement links TRBV20-1 to TRBJ1-1; D call uncertain. V dropped 1 base and J dropped 5 bases, with 11 bases sitting between them. Germline V CDR1 and CDR2: DFQATT, SNEGSKA (reference sequence). The CDR3 is 13 residues long. Here the CDR3 reads CSARAPQLTEAFF. The CDR3 DNA is TGCAGTGCTAGAGCCCCCCAGTTGACTGAAGCTTTCTTT.

V gene TRBV10-3 combines with J gene TRBJ2-2; D is perhaps TRBD2 (6 bases). This CDR3 region has 15 residues. V lost 10 bases to trimming and J lost 1 base, with 16 bases between them. CDR1 and CDR2 from the germline V gene are ENHRY and SYGVKD. The CDR3 nucleotides are TGTGCCACCAGAGGGACTGCCGTGAACACCGGGGAGCTGTTTTTT. Translation gives CATRGTAVNTGELFF.

The chain couples TRBV12-3 or TRBV12-4 to TRBJ2-7; D gene unclear. Trimming cost V 0 bases and J 7 bases, with 10 bases left between them. CDR3 size: 13 residues. CDR3 sequence reads: CASSLATLREQYF. The CDR3 nucleotides read TGTGCCAGCAGTTTAGCGACCCTCCGGGAGCAGTACTTC.

This clonotype was picked up a small number of times. The rearrangement joins TRBV9 to TRBJ1-1; 10 positions agree with TRBD1. The CDR3 is 15 residues long. After removal of 0 bases from V and 7 bases from J, the junction contained 6 bases not matched to a gene. Germline CDR1 and CDR2: SGDLS and YYNGEE. For the CDR3, the DNA is TGTGCCAGCAGCGTAGGGACAGGGGGTAGTAGTGAAGCTTTCTTT. It is translated as CASSVGTGGSSEAFF. Full variable domain (rest looked up from reference TRBV9 and TRBJ1-1): DSGVTQTPKHLITATGQRVTLRCSPRSGDLSVYWYQQSLDQGLQFLIQYYNGEERAKGNILERFSAQQFPDLHSELNLSSLELGDSALYFCASSVGTGGSSEAFFGQGTRLTVV.

Only a few counts were recorded for this clonotype. This rearrangement joins TRBV20-1 to TRBJ2-1; the match to TRBD2 covers 10 bases. The junction had 8 bases not matched to a gene; V was cut back by 6 bases and J by 6 bases. The CDR3 contains 14 residues. The germline CDR1 and CDR2 sequences are DFQATT and SNEGSKA (reference sequence). The CDR3 protein is CSAKTSGLGNEQFF. CDR3 in DNA: TGCAGTGCGAAGACTAGCGGGCTTGGCAATGAGCAGTTCTTC.

The table lists this clonotype with a few counts. The V gene is TRBV7-2, the J gene TRBJ2-7, with 11 nucleotides matching TRBD1. There are 15 residues in the CDR3. V trimming: 6 bases; J trimming: 6 bases; junction bases outside the gene matches: 10. CDR1 is SGHTA, CDR2 FQGNSA, per germline. CDR3 in amino acids: CASSRIGQGAFEQYF. The DNA of the CDR3 is TGTGCCAGCAGTCGTATCGGACAGGGGGCCTTCGAGCAGTACTTC.

The V and J genes are TRBV4-2 and TRBJ2-3; 13 bases line up with TRBD2. J lost 3 bases, V lost 2 bases, and 8 bases had no gene match. This CDR3 region has 18 residues. Looked up from germline, CDR1 is LGHNA and CDR2 is YNFKEQ. The DNA for the CDR3 is TGTGCCAGCAGCCAACCGGGACTAGCGGGGTTGAGGACAGATACGCAGTATTTT. Translating it yields CASSQPGLAGLRTDTQYF.

The rearrangement links TRBV10-3 to TRBJ2-1; possibly TRBD2 for D (6 bases). This CDR3 region has 13 residues. The V end lost 0 bases, the J end lost 15 bases, and 15 bases lay between the germline ends. Looked up from germline, CDR1 is ENHRY and CDR2 is SYGVKD. The CDR3 loop reads CAISESSGGKLFF. The CDR3 bases are TGTGCCATCAGTGAGTCTAGCGGAGGAAAGCTGTTCTTC.

This clonotype was picked up a small number of times. The V call is TRBV7-2, the J call TRBJ2-3, with D tentatively TRBD1 (5 bases). Trimming took off 1 base at V and 5 bases at J, with 7 bases between the two ends. The CDR3 loop spans 13 amino acids. CDR1 SGHTA and CDR2 FQGNSA come from the germline V gene. This CDR3 is CASSLVREDTQYF. The CDR3 DNA reads as TGTGCCAGCAGCTTAGTCAGGGAAGATACGCAGTATTTT.

This chain uses TRBV6-2 or TRBV6-3 with TRBJ2-3, with TRBD2 identical over 7 bases. This CDR3 comprises 14 residues. Germline V gene data show CDR1 as MNHEY and CDR2 as SVGEGT. Losses at the gene ends were 5 bases for V and 8 bases for J; bases not matched to a gene: 10. CDR3 loop: CASSDNGRQGTQYF. The CDR3 DNA reads as TGTGCCAGCAGTGATAACGGGAGGCAGGGTACGCAGTATTTT.

The V call is TRBV28, the J call TRBJ2-1; D is ambiguous. V lost 6 bases to trimming and J lost 6 bases, with 12 bases between them. Germline CDR1 is MDHEN and CDR2 is SYDVKM. The length of the CDR3 is 13 residues. In DNA form, the CDR3 reads TGTGCCAGCAGGAAAACCTGGGGCAATGAGCAGTTCTTC. Translated: CASRKTWGNEQFF.

This clonotype was observed at least ten times. The chain is built from TRBV11-2 and TRBJ2-1; a possible D gene is TRBD2 (6 bases). Trimming removed 3 bases at V and 12 bases at J, with 9 bases between. Germline V lookup: CDR1 SGHAT, CDR2 FQNNGV. The CDR3 spans 11 residues. The CDR3 coding sequence is TGTGCCAGCAGCTTGGGGGAGGTGCAGTTCTTC. It codes for CASSLGEVQFF.

A remark on this clonotype: One end of the junction does not line up with germline, which may come from a read error. J is TRBJ2-3 and V is TRBV6-1; 11 bases are a match to TRBD2. The CDR3 is 18 amino acids. In germline, CDR1 is MNHNS, CDR2 SASEGT. The CDR3 here is CAGSETSGVILSTDTQYF. CDR3 in DNA: TGTGCCGGCAGTGAGACTAGCGGGGTGATTCTGAGCACAGATACGCAGTATTTT.